This record concerns one T cell receptor (beta chain) sequence. What antigen it recognizes has not been identified. Base quality data are lacking; no much larger clone is found one base away. The CDR3 goes from the cysteine to the phenylalanine over 12 residues. The read is trimmed to its CDR3 DNA, 36 bases read in frame from base 1. The germline V gene gives CDR1 as MNHEY and CDR2 as SVGAGI. This sample is drawn from a study of control samples from healthy donors and cancer patients (dated by TCRdb to the early 2020s). Library construction relied on the immunoSEQ multiplex PCR assay. The immuneACCESS repertoire file appears here via TCRdb, limited to in-frame rearrangements. These files lack a portion of the clones; in checked studies, under half of the deficit traces to unresolved V genes, and the cause of the others is not known. The sample has roughly 180,000 clones on record, 80% to 95% of them singletons. Of the sample, approximately 2% falls within the top ten clones.

The sequenced material came from blood. Here the chain combines TRBV6-5 and TRBJ2-1, with 10 central nucleotides matching TRBD2. The TCR originated in a woman between 40 and 55 years old in good health. The CDR3 protein sequence reads: CVAGGRVDEQFF. The DNA sequence follows: TGTGTAGCGGGGGGCCGTGTGGATGAGCAGTTCTTC.